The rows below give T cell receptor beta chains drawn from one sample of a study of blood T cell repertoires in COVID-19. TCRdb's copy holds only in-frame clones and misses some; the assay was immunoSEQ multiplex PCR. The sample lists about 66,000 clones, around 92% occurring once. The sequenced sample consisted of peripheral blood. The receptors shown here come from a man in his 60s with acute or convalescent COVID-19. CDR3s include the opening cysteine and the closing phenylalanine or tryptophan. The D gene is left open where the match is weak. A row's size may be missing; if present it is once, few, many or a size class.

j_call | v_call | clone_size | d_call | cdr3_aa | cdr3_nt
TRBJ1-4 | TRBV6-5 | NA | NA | CASRVGTRNEKLFF | TGTGCCAGCAGAGTCGGGACAAGAAATGAAAAACTGTTTTTT
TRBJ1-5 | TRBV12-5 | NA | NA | CASGLSPGHPNQPQHF | TGTGCTAGTGGTTTATCGCCGGGACATCCTAATCAGCCCCAGCATTTT
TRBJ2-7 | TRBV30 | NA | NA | CAWSVKSSGEQYF | TGTGCCTGGAGTGTAAAGTCGTCGGGGGAGCAGTACTTC
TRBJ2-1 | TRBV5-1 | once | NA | CASSPAGFQGYNEQFF | TGCGCCAGCAGCCCGGCCGGGTTTCAAGGCTACAATGAGCAGTTCTTC
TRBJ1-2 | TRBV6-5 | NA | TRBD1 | CASSRKDRGGGYTF | TGTGCCAGCAGCCGCAAGGACAGGGGGGGTGGCTACACCTTC
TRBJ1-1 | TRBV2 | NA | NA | CASRSRWNTEAFF | TGTGCCAGCAGATCCAGGTGGAACACTGAAGCTTTCTTT
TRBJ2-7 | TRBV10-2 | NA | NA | CASDPGGDEQYF | TGCGCCAGCGATCCGGGGGGCGACGAGCAGTACTTC
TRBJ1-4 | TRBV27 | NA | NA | CASSLRQSTNEKLFF | TGTGCCAGCAGTTTAAGACAGTCGACTAATGAAAAACTGTTTTTT
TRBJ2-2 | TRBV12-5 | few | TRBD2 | CASGWEGNTGELFF | TGTGCTAGTGGTTGGGAGGGAAACACCGGGGAGCTGTTTTTT
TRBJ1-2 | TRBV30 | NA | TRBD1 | CAWRRAGGNGYTF | TGTGCCTGGCGCCGTGCAGGGGGCAATGGCTACACCTTC
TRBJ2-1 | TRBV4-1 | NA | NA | CASSLIPNEQFF | TGCGCCAGCAGCCTTATCCCCAATGAGCAGTTCTTC
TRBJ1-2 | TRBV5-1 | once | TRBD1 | CASSLEGTVYGYTF | TGCGCCAGCAGCTTGGAAGGGACAGTTTATGGCTACACCTTC
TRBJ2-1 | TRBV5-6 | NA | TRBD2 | CASSLLGLAGYNEQFF | TGTGCCAGCAGCTTGTTGGGGCTAGCGGGGTACAATGAGCAGTTCTTC
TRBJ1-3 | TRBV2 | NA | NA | CASSDERVNSGNTIYF | TGTGCCAGCAGTGACGAGAGGGTTAACTCTGGAAACACCATATATTTT
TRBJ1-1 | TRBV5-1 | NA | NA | CASSLGGGTEAFF | TGCGCCAGCAGCTTGGGGGGAGGGACTGAAGCTTTCTTT
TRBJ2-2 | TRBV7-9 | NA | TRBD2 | CAQAGLNTGELFF | TGTGCTCAAGCGGGGCTCAACACCGGGGAGCTGTTTTTT
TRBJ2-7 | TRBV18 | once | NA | CASSPMDWDYEQYF | TGTGCCAGCTCACCGATGGACTGGGACTACGAGCAGTACTTC
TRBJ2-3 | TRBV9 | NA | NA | CASSVVPRGDTQYF | TGTGCCAGCAGCGTAGTTCCCCGCGGAGATACGCAGTATTTT
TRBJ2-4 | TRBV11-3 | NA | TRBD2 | CASSLETSGGARAKNIQYF | TGTGCCAGCAGCTTAGAGACTAGCGGGGGGGCCAGGGCCAAAAACATTCAGTACTTC
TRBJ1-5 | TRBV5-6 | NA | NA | CASSLGPGAGQPQHF | TGTGCCAGCAGCTTGGGCCCAGGGGCTGGGCAGCCCCAGCATTTT
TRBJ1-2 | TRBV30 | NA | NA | CAWNGQWANYGYTF | TGTGCCTGGAATGGGCAGTGGGCTAACTATGGCTACACCTTC
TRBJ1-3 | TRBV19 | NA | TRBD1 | CATTKGALQGTGNTIYF | TGTGCCACCACTAAGGGGGCCTTACAGGGGACTGGAAACACCATATATTTT
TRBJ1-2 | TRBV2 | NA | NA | CASSEGLSRNYGYTF | TGTGCCAGCAGTGAAGGACTGTCTCGGAACTATGGCTACACCTTC
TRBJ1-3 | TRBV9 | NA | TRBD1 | CASSGLGQGGNTIYF | TGTGCCAGCAGCGGCTTGGGACAGGGGGGAAACACCATATATTTT
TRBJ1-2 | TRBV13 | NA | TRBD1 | CASSPGTGTMSNYGYTF | TGTGCCAGCAGCCCCGGGACAGGCACTATGTCTAACTATGGCTACACCTTC
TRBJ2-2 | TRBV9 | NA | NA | CASSAQDREGTGELFF | TGTGCCAGCAGCGCCCAGGACAGGGAGGGCACCGGGGAGCTGTTTTTT